Reported below is one T cell receptor (beta chain). Here immunoSEQ multiplex PCR was the method, and the copy in TCRdb shows in-frame clones only, minus some. The sample has approximately 100,000 clones, roughly 80% seen once. These data come from a study of blood T cell repertoires in COVID-19. In the study overall: In each case, the material was cDNA or gDNA derived from T cells, B-cell-depleted T cells, or PBMCs.

The CDR3 has 14 residues. The V gene's germline CDR1 is SQVTM and CDR2 ANQGSEA. V shed 0 bases, J shed 7 bases, and the junction held 8 bases outside the gene matches. The chain uses TRBV29-1 and TRBJ1-2, with 7 bases fitting TRBD1. This TCR was recovered from a woman older than 75 with acute or convalescent COVID-19. Input material: peripheral blood. In nucleotides, the CDR3 is TGCAGCGTTGAAGATCGGAGACAGGGAGTTGGCTACACCTTC. Its protein product is CSVEDRRQGVGYTF.